The present T cell receptor beta chain was sequenced within a study of OX40 agonist ivuxolimab in advanced cancers. The study, taken as a whole, reports: In a subset of nonresponders, normalized T-cell clonal expansion was also low. Among the lowest levels of clonal expansion were found in partial responders at 0.1-3.0 mg/kg. In the 0.1 to 3.0 mg/kg range, CD4+ and CD8+ blood T cells had expanded clonally by week 6.

On this clone: Its antigen is unknown.

With V trimmed by 6 bases and J by 6 bases, 10 bases remained unmatched. The CDR3 totals 15 residues. Germline CDR1 is MNHEY and CDR2 is SMNVEV (reference sequence). Assay used: immunoSEQ multiplex PCR; TCRdb lists only in-frame clones, some missing. The sample contains roughly 60,000 clones, roughly 85% of which appear only once. This sequence joins TRBV27 and TRBJ2-3; 9 bases match TRBD1. This specimen was CD4+ or CD8+ T cells sorted from blood, taken in a trial of the OX40 agonist ivuxolimab. This receptor was identified in an adult with an advanced solid tumor such as melanoma, head and neck, liver or kidney cancer. Here the CDR3 DNA reads TGTGCCAGCAGACCCGGGACAGGGTTCATGGATACGCAGTATTTT. This translates into CASRPGTGFMDTQYF.